The clone carrying this T cell receptor beta chain was seen a handful of times. What it binds is unknown. J gave up 4 bases and V 6 bases, and 2 bases lay outside the gene matches. The CDR3 runs 11 residues. CDR1 is DFQATT, CDR2 SNEGSKA, per germline (reference sequence). This sample is part of a study of cytomegalovirus exposure and HLA in healthy donors. PCR involved 60 Vbeta and 13 Jbeta primers. Only in-frame clones appear in the TCRdb table, and some are missing; sequencing was by immunoSEQ multiplex PCR. The sample carries more than 90,000 clones, roughly 79% recorded once. General study findings and limits: Relative to the roughly 690-donor mean, N-insertions were reportedly fewer in an Asian-associated ancestry cluster in a later analysis. Rare TCR sequences predominated, though certain public TCRs were found in many donors. The study recorded 150 to 200 TCR beta chains that were cytomegalovirus-associated. What was likely a sequencing artifact was a cluster of highly shared sequence variants.

Sequences were obtained from PBMCs. The rearrangement joins TRBV20-1 to TRBJ2-7, with 8 bases matching TRBD1. The TCR originated in a woman aged 70-85 years in good health and CMV-seropositive. The CDR3 DNA is TGCAGTGCCCAGGGGGCGTACGAGCAGTACTTC. Encoded protein: CSAQGAYEQYF.